These 26 T cell receptor beta chains came from one sample sequenced in a study of blood T cells in healthy people across ages. A second roughly 6 to 11 cycle PCR used barcoded and J-beta primers. A single record per CDR3 protein comes from TCRdb applying MiXCR to the 5' RACE reads. Of hundreds of thousands of distinct CDR3 sequences in the sample, around 62% were seen once. Material for sequencing was blood. All receptors derive from a man aged 30-40 years in good health.

The rearrangement links TRBV20-1 to TRBJ2-7; TRBD1 matches 8 bases. CDR3 size: 13 residues. V lost 6 bases, J lost 0 bases, and 4 bases stayed unmatched. Germline CDR1 DFQATT, CDR2 SNEGSKA (reference sequence). CDR3 protein: CSAKQGDSYEQYF. CDR3 nucleotides: TGCAGTGCGAAACAGGGGGACTCCTACGAGCAGTACTTC.

The chain employs TRBV29-1 and TRBJ2-1, with D perhaps matching TRBD1 or TRBD2 (6 bases each). Trimming cost V 5 bases and J 2 bases, with 25 bases left between them. CDR1 is SQVTM, CDR2 ANQGSEA, per germline. CDR3 length: 18 amino acids. CDR3 sequence reads: CSVRGQAGGALTYNEQFF. The CDR3 coding sequence is TGCAGCGTTCGGGGGCAAGCCGGGGGCGCGCTGACCTACAATGAGCAGTTCTTC.

Only one count was recorded for this clonotype. J is TRBJ1-5 and V is TRBV12-3 or TRBV12-4; the match to TRBD1 covers 11 bases. The CDR3 runs to 15 residues. V lost 6 bases to trimming and J lost 6 bases; unmatched junction nucleotides: 7. The CDR3 DNA follows: TGTGCCAGCAGACGTTCCGGGACAGGGGGTCAGCCCCAGCATTTT. Translation: CASRRSGTGGQPQHF.

This rearrangement joins TRBV27 to TRBJ2-7; a possible D gene is TRBD1 (5 bases). V was shortened by 0 bases and J by 0 bases, with 9 bases between the two germline ends. Germline V gene sequence: CDR1 MNHEY, CDR2 SMNVEV (reference sequence). This CDR3 has 15 amino acids. Written as DNA, the CDR3 is TGTGCCAGCAGTTTATCGATAACAGGCTCCTACGAGCAGTACTTC. As protein: CASSLSITGSYEQYF.

This clonotype was seen once. V is TRBV20-1 and J is TRBJ2-7; a possible D gene is TRBD1 (6 bases). Germline CDR1 DFQATT, CDR2 SNEGSKA (reference sequence). The CDR3 consists of 11 residues. Trimming cost V 8 bases and J 3 bases, with 11 bases left between them. This CDR3 reads CSQGTGYEQYF. CDR3 in DNA: TGCAGTCAGGGGACCGGCTACGAGCAGTACTTC.

The chain has TRBV6-5 and TRBJ2-1, with a possible D match to TRBD1 (6 bases). V lost 10 bases to trimming and J lost 3 bases, with 19 bases between them. Germline V gene lookup returns CDR1 MNHEY and CDR2 SVGAGI. CDR3 size: 15 residues. CDR3: CANKTGTDSYNEQFF. In DNA form, the CDR3 reads TGTGCCAACAAGACGGGAACGGACAGCTACAATGAGCAGTTCTTC.

The rearrangement uses TRBV6-1 and TRBJ2-6, with D maybe TRBD1 (5 bases). CDR1 is MNHNS, CDR2 SASEGT, per germline. V gave up 10 bases and J gave up 0 bases, with 13 bases separating them. This CDR3 region has 15 residues. CDR3 residues: CAISRQNSGANVLTF. In DNA form, the CDR3 reads TGTGCCATCTCTAGACAGAACTCTGGGGCCAACGTCCTGACTTTC.

This clonotype was counted many times. The V and J genes are TRBV20-1 and TRBJ1-2; 9 bases are a match to TRBD1. V trimming: 6 bases; J trimming: 2 bases; junction bases outside the gene matches: 7. The CDR3 has 14 amino acids. Germline CDR1 reads DFQATT; CDR2 reads SNEGSKA (reference sequence). The CDR3 loop reads CSASRDRENYGYTF. The CDR3 DNA sequence: TGCAGTGCGAGTCGGGACAGGGAAAACTATGGCTACACCTTC.

J is TRBJ2-6 and V is TRBV29-1; 8 nucleotides align to TRBD1. Trimming removed 7 bases from V and 0 bases from J; junction bases left unmatched: 8. The germline V gene encodes CDR1 SQVTM and CDR2 ANQGSEA. The CDR3 is 16 amino acids. The CDR3 sequence is CSAPGTGSSGANVLTF. DNA for the CDR3: TGCAGCGCTCCCGGGACAGGCAGCTCTGGGGCCAACGTCCTGACTTTC.

This clonotype was counted a few times. V and J are TRBV7-2 and TRBJ2-5; 8 nucleotides match TRBD1. Matching the DNA end better, TRBJ2-7 makes the J call doubtful. This CDR3 contains 14 residues. The germline gives CDR1 SGHTA, CDR2 FQGNSA. The CDR3 DNA is TGTGCCAGCAGCTTAGGCGGGACAGGATACGAGCAGTACTTC. Residues: CASSLGGTGYEQYF.

This clonotype has only a few counts. V gene TRBV6-2 or TRBV6-3 combines with J gene TRBJ2-1; 16 bases agree with TRBD2. Germline V lookup: CDR1 MNHEY, CDR2 SVGEGT. This CDR3 has 17 amino acids. Germline trimming cut 5 bases from V and 7 bases from J; bases unmatched to any gene: 8. The CDR3 here is CASSGGTSGGAGNEQFF. In nucleotides, the CDR3 is TGTGCCAGCAGTGGTGGGACTAGCGGGGGGGCTGGGAATGAGCAGTTCTTC.

CDR3 coding DNA: TGCGCCAGCAGCCAAGATTCGGACAGCCGTGCCGAGCAGTACTTC. It encodes CASSQDSDSRAEQYF. The V call is TRBV4-3, the J call TRBJ2-7; maybe TRBD1 (6 bases). V was cut by 0 bases and J by 6 bases, with 15 bases left in between. The germline gives CDR1 LGHNA, CDR2 YSLEER. The CDR3 runs to 15 residues.

The CDR3: CASTRDDQPQHF. CDR3 sequence (DNA): TGTGCCAGTACCAGGGACGATCAGCCCCAGCATTTT. The chain recombines TRBV2 with TRBJ1-5, with D maybe TRBD1 (5 bases). CDR1 and CDR2 (germline): SNHLY, FYNNEI. The CDR3 contains 12 residues. V shed 9 bases and J shed 5 bases, with 11 bases lying between them. The complete variable domain, with remaining parts taken from reference TRBV2 and TRBJ1-5, reads EPEVTQTPSHQVTQMGQEVILRCVPISNHLYFYWYRQILGQKVEFLVSFYNNEISEKSEIFDDQFSVERPDGSNFTLKIRSTKLEDSAMYFCASTRDDQPQHFGDGTRLSIL.

The chain employs TRBV5-4 and TRBJ2-4; 7 nucleotides match TRBD1. The DNA end favors TRBJ2-5, so the J call may be wrong. The CDR3 has 14 amino acids. Germline lookup yields CDR1 SGHNT and CDR2 YYREEE (reference sequence). This CDR3 reads CASSDRQGHETQYF. The CDR3 nucleotides are TGTGCCAGCAGCGATAGACAGGGACATGAGACCCAGTACTTC.

The chain has TRBV9 and TRBJ1-1; a possible D gene is TRBD1 (5 bases). Trimming shortened V by 3 bases and J by 4 bases, and 13 bases separated the two germline ends. CDR3 length: 14 amino acids. Germline CDR1 and CDR2: SGDLS and YYNGEE. This CDR3 is CASSGPGPGTEAFF. CDR3 sequence (DNA): TGTGCCAGCAGCGGTCCGGGGCCTGGCACTGAAGCTTTCTTT. The whole variable domain, filled in from reference TRBV9 and TRBJ1-1, reads DSGVTQTPKHLITATGQRVTLRCSPRSGDLSVYWYQQSLDQGLQFLIQYYNGEERAKGNILERFSAQQFPDLHSELNLSSLELGDSALYFCASSGPGPGTEAFFGQGTRLTVV.

The CDR3 coding sequence is TGCGCCAGCAGCCAAGGGCGTGGGGTGAGCTCCTACGAGCAGTACTTC. Protein sequence: CASSQGRGVSSYEQYF. The V and J genes are TRBV4-3 and TRBJ2-7; no clear D. CDR3 length: 16 amino acids. Germline assignment: CDR1 LGHNA and CDR2 YSLEER. V was clipped by 1 base and J by 0 bases, with 13 bases between them.

The genes are TRBV6-2 or TRBV6-3 and TRBJ2-4; a possible D gene is TRBD2 (6 bases). The germline V gene encodes CDR1 MNHEY and CDR2 SVGEGT. This CDR3 contains 16 residues. V was cut by 5 bases and J by 1 base, with 15 bases left in between. The chain's CDR3 is CASSESRGLAKNIQYF. For the CDR3, the DNA is TGTGCCAGCAGTGAGAGTAGGGGACTGGCCAAAAACATTCAGTACTTC.

This clonotype was counted at least ten times. The J gene is TRBJ1-1, the V gene TRBV12-3 or TRBV12-4; D gene unclear. Trimming stripped 3 bases from V and 1 base from J, with 6 bases between. The CDR3 spans 13 residues. The CDR3 sequence is CASSFERNTEAFF. The CDR3 DNA reads as TGTGCCAGCAGTTTTGAAAGGAACACTGAAGCTTTCTTT.

This clonotype has a handful of counts. This chain links TRBV25-1 with TRBJ1-2; tentative D call: TRBD1 (5 bases). From germline, CDR1 is MGHDK and CDR2 SYGVNS. The germline V and J ends were trimmed by 0 bases and 6 bases, with 17 bases remaining between them. The CDR3 runs to 16 residues. This CDR3 reads CASSEYETAVSDGYTF. For the CDR3, the DNA is TGTGCCAGCAGTGAATATGAGACAGCAGTCTCGGATGGCTACACCTTC.

The rearrangement uses TRBV5-8 and TRBJ1-5; 9 bases agree with TRBD1. Germline assignment: CDR1 SGHTS and CDR2 YDEGEE. V lost 1 base to trimming and J lost 5 bases; unmatched junction nucleotides: 4. This CDR3 has 15 residues. CDR3 residues: CASSLWDRVDQPQHF. The CDR3 coding sequence is TGTGCCAGCAGCTTGTGGGACAGGGTAGATCAGCCCCAGCATTTT.

This clonotype was detected only a few times. This sequence joins TRBV3-1 and TRBJ1-4, with 7 positions matching TRBD1. V lost 6 bases to trimming and J lost 0 bases; unmatched junction nucleotides: 4. The germline CDR1 and CDR2 sequences are LGHDT and YNNKEL (reference sequence). The CDR3 is 15 residues long. CDR3 sequence reads: CASRPGQATNEKLFF. The CDR3, as DNA: TGTGCCAGCAGGCCCGGACAGGCAACTAATGAAAAACTGTTTTTT.

The chain has TRBV6-2 or TRBV6-3 and TRBJ2-3; TRBD2 aligns across 12 bases. CDR3 size: 16 residues. The germline CDR1 and CDR2 sequences are MNHEY and SVGEGT. The junction had 11 bases not matched to a gene; V was cut back by 10 bases and J by 3 bases. The CDR3 reads CATRVWTSGKTDTQYF. As DNA, the CDR3 is TGTGCCACCAGAGTTTGGACTAGCGGGAAGACAGATACGCAGTATTTT.

This clonotype appeared once. The rearrangement uses TRBV11-1 and TRBJ2-4, with 8 bases matching TRBD1. The DNA matches TRBJ2-7 better at its end, which makes the J call doubtful. Germline assignment: CDR1 SGHAT and CDR2 FQDESV (reference sequence). The length of the CDR3 is 15 residues. CDR3 loop: CASSIPGQEYYEQYF. CDR3 bases: TGTGCCAGCAGCATACCGGGACAGGAATACTACGAGCAGTACTTC.

J is TRBJ2-5 and V is TRBV12-3 or TRBV12-4, with D perhaps matching TRBD2 (6 bases). Deletions cut 5 bases from V and 9 bases from J, with 16 bases between. The CDR3 runs to 13 residues. The CDR3 reads CASSGSEGWSQYF. The CDR3 coding sequence is TGTGCCAGCAGTGGATCGGAGGGATGGTCCCAGTACTTC.

This rearrangement joins TRBV4-2 to TRBJ2-1, with a weak D call TRBD1 (5 bases). V shed 0 bases and J shed 15 bases, with 12 bases lying between them. CDR3 size: 12 residues. The germline gives CDR1 LGHNA, CDR2 YNFKEQ. In nucleotides, the CDR3 is TGTGCCAGCAGCCAAGAAATACAGGATCCGTTCTTC. This translates into CASSQEIQDPFF.

V and J are TRBV7-2 and TRBJ1-3; D unresolved. The V gene's germline CDR1 is SGHTA and CDR2 FQGNSA. Trimming removed 5 bases from V and 4 bases from J, with 15 bases in between. This CDR3 contains 15 residues. CDR3 loop: CASSPSIGFGNTIYF. The CDR3 DNA reads TGTGCCAGCAGCCCATCGATCGGGTTCGGAAACACCATATATTTT.